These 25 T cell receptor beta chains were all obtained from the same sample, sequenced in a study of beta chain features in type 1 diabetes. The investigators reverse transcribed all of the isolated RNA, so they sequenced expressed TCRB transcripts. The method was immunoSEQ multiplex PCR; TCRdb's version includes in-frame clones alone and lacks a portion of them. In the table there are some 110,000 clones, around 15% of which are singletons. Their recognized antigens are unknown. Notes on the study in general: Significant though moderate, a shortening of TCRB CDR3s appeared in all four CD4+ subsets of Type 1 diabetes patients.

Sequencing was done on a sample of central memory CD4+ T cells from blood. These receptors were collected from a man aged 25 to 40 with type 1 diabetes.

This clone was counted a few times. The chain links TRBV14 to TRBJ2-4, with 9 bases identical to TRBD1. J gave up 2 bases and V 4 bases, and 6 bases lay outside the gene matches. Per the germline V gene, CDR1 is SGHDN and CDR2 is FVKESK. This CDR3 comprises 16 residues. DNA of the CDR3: TGTGCCAGCAGCCCTGGACAGGGGCAAACCAAAAACATTCAGTACTTC. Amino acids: CASSPGQGQTKNIQYF. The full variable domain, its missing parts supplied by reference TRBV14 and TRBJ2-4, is EAGVTQFPSHSVIEKGQTVTLRCDPISGHDNLYWYRRVMGKEIKFLLHFVKESKQDESGMPNNRFLAERTGGTYSTLKVQPAELEDSGVYFCASSPGQGQTKNIQYFGAGTRLSVL.

The CDR3 coding sequence is TGTGCCAGCAGCCCGATACAAATGGGACAGCGGTCCACAGATACGCAGTATTTT. Amino acids: CASSPIQMGQRSTDTQYF. The chain has TRBV4-2 and TRBJ2-3; 7 bases are shared with TRBD1. CDR1 and CDR2 from the germline V gene are LGHNA and YNFKEQ. Trimming cost V 4 bases and J 2 bases; bases outside gene matches: 15. The CDR3 has 18 amino acids.

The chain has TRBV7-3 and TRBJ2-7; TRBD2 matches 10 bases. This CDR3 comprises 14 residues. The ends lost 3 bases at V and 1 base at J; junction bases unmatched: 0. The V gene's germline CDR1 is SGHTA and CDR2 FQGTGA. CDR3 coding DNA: TGTGCCAGCAGCTTTAGCGGGGGGTCCTACGAGCAGTACTTC. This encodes CASSFSGGSYEQYF. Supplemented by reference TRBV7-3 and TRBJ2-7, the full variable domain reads GAGVSQTPSNKVTEKGKYVELRCDPISGHTALYWYRQSLGQGPEFLIYFQGTGAADDSGLPNDRFFAVRPEGSVSTLKIQRTERGDSAVYLCASSFSGGSYEQYFGPGTRLTVT.

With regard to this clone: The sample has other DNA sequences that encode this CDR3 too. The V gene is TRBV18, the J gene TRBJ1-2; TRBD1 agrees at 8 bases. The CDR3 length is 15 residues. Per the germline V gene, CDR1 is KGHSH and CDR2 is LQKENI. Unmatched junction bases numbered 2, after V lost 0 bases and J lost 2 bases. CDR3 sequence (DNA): TGTGCCAGCTCACCACCGCAGGGGGCGAACTATGGCTACACCTTC. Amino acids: CASSPPQGANYGYTF.

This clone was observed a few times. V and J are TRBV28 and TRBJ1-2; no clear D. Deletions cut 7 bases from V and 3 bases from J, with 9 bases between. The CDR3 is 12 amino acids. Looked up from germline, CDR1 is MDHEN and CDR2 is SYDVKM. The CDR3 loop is CASNEADYGYTF. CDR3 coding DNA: TGTGCCAGCAATGAAGCAGACTATGGCTACACCTTC.

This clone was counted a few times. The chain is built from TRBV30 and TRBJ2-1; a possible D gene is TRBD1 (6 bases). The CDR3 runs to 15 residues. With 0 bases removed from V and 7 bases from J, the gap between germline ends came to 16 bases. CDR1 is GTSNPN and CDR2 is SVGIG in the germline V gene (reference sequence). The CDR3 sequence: CAWSVQGGSGNEQFF. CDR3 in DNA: TGTGCCTGGAGTGTACAGGGCGGCAGTGGGAATGAGCAGTTCTTC.

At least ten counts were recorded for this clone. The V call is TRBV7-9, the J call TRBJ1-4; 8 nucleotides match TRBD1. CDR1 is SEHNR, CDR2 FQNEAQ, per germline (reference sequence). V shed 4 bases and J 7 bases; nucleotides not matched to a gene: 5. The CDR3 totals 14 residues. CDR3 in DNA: TGTGCCAGCAGCTCCAGGGGGCTAGGTGAAAAACTGTTTTTT. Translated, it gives CASSSRGLGEKLFF.

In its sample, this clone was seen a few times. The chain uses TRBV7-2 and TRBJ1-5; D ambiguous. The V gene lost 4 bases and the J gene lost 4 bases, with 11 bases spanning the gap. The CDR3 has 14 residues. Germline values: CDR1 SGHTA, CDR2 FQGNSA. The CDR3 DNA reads TGTGCCAGCAGCTCGGGTCAGCCTAATCAGCCCCAGCATTTT. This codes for CASSSGQPNQPQHF.

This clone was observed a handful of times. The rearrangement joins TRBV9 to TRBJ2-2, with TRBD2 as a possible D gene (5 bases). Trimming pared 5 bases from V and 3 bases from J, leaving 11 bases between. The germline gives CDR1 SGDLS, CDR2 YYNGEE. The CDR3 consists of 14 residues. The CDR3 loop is CASSSGYDTGELFF. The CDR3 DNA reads TGTGCCAGCAGTTCGGGGTACGACACCGGGGAGCTGTTTTTT. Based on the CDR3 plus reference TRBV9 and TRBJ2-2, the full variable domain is DSGVTQTPKHLITATGQRVTLRCSPRSGDLSVYWYQQSLDQGLQFLIQYYNGEERAKGNILERFSAQQFPDLHSELNLSSLELGDSALYFCASSSGYDTGELFFGEGSRLTVL.

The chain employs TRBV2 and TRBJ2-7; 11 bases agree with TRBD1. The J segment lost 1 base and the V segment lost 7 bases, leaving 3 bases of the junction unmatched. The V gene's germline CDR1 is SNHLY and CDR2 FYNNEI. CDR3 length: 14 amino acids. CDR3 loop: CASIGTGGSYEQYF. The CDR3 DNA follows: TGTGCCAGCATCGGGACAGGGGGGTCCTACGAGCAGTACTTC.

CDR3 sequence: CASSLVSGIEKLFF. CDR3 coding DNA: TGTGCCAGCAGCTTAGTCTCCGGGATTGAAAAACTGTTTTTT. The J gene is TRBJ1-4, the V gene TRBV11-2, with D unclear. The CDR3 is 14 residues long. The V end was cut by 1 base, the J end by 7 bases, with 10 bases between. The germline V gene encodes CDR1 SGHAT and CDR2 FQNNGV.

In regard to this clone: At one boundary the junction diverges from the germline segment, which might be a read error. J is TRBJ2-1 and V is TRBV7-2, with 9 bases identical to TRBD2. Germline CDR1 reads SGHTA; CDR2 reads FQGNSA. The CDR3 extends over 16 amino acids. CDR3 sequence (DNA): TGTGCCAGCAGCAAGGCCGGGACTAGCTCCCACAATGAGCAGTTCTTC. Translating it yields CASSKAGTSSHNEQFF.

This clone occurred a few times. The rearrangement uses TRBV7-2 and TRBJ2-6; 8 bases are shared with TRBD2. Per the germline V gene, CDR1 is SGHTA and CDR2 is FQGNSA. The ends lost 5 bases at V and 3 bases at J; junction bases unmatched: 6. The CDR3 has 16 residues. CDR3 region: CASSPRGGGGANVLTF. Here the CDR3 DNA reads TGTGCCAGCAGCCCCCGGGGGGGAGGTGGGGCCAACGTCCTGACTTTC.

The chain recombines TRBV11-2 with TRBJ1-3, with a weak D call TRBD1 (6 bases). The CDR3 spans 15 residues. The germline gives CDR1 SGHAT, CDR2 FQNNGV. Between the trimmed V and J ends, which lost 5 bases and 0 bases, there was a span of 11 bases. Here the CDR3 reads CASSADRRSGNTIYF. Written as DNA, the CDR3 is TGTGCCAGCAGCGCAGACAGGCGCTCTGGAAACACCATATATTTT.

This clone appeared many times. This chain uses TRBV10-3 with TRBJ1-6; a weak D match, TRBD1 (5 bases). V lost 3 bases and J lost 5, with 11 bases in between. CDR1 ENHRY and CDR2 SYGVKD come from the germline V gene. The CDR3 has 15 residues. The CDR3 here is CAISDGGMDNSPLHF. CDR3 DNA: TGTGCCATCAGTGACGGGGGAATGGATAATTCACCCCTCCACTTT.

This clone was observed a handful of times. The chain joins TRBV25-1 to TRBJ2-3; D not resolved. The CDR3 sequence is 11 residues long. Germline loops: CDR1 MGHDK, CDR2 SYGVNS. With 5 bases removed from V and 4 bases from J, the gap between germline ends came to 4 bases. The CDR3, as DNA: TGTGCCAGCAGTTCCGCAGATACGCAGTATTTT. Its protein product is CASSSADTQYF.

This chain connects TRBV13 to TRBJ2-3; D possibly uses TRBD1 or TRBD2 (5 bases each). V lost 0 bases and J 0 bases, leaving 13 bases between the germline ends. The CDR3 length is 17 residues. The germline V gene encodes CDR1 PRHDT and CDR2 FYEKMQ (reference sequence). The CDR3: CASSLGLGTASTDTQYF. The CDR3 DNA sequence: TGTGCCAGCAGCTTAGGCCTGGGGACGGCTAGCACAGATACGCAGTATTTT.

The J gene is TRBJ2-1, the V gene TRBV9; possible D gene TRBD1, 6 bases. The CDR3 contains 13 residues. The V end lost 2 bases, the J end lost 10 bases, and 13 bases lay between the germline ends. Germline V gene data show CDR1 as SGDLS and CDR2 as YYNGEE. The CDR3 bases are TGTGCCAGCAGCGTCACAGGGCCGACCGAGCAGTTCTTC. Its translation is CASSVTGPTEQFF.

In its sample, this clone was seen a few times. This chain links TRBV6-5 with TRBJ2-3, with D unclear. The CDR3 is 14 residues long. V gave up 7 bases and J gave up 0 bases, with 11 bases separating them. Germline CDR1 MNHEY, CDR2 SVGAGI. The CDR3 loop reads CASTVSASTDTQYF. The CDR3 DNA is TGTGCCAGCACCGTATCGGCAAGCACAGATACGCAGTATTTT.

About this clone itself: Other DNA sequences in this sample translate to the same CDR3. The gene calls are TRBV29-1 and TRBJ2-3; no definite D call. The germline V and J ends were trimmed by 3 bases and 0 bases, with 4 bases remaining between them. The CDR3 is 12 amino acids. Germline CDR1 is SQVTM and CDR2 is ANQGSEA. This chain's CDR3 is CSVDPSTDTQYF. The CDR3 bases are TGCAGCGTTGACCCTAGCACAGATACGCAGTATTTT.

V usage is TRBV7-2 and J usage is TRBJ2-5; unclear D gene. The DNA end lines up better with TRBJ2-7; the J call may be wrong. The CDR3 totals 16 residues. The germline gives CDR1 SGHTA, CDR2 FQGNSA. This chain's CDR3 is CASSLGQAILSYEQYF. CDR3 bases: TGTGCCAGCAGCTTAGGGCAGGCAATACTATCCTACGAGCAGTACTTC.

The CDR3 spells CASSYSLAGHRETQYF. The DNA for the CDR3 is TGTGCCAGCAGTTACTCGTTAGCGGGGCATAGGGAGACCCAGTACTTC. The chain carries TRBV6-5 and TRBJ2-5, with TRBD2 identical over 8 bases. Germline lookup yields CDR1 MNHEY and CDR2 SVGAGI. V trimming: 0 bases; J trimming: 5 bases; junction bases outside the gene matches: 8. This CDR3 spans 16 amino acids.

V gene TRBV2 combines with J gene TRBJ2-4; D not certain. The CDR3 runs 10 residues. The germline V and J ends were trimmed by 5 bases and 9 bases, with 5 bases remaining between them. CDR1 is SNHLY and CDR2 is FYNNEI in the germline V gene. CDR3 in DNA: TGTGCCAGCAGTTTGGGCATTCAGTACTTC. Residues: CASSLGIQYF.

CDR3 DNA: TGCAGCGTTGCCTCGGATCTGAACACTGAAGCTTTCTTT. The encoded protein is CSVASDLNTEAFF. The rearrangement uses TRBV29-1 and TRBJ1-1, with D unclear. Germline CDR1 and CDR2: SQVTM and ANQGSEA. Trimming took off 4 bases at V and 0 bases at J, with 9 bases between the two ends. The CDR3 runs 13 residues.

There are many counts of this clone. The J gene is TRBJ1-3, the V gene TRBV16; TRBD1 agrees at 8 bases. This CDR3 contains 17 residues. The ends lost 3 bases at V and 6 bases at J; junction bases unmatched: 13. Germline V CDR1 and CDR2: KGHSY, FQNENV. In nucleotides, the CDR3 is TGTGCCAGCAGCCATTCCGCTCGGACAGGGACGGAAAACACCATATATTTT. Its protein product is CASSHSARTGTENTIYF. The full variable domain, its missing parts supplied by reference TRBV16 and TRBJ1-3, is GEEVAQTPKHLVRGEGQKAKLYCAPIKGHSYVFWYQQVLKNEFKFLISFQNENVFDETGMPKERFSAKCLPNSPCSLEIQATKLEDSAVYFCASSHSARTGTENTIYFGEGSWLTVV.